The entry below gives a single TCR beta chain sequence along with its context. Random hexamers were used to reverse transcribe an amount of roughly 0.5 to 1 ug RNA. TCRdb re-called the immunoSEQ multiplex PCR reads with MiXCR, one entry per CDR3 protein. Altogether about 300,000 distinct CDR3 sequences are present, roughly 85% being singletons, with the ten largest covering roughly 0.22%. These data come from a study of CD8 T cells in Susac syndrome. Germline CDR1 and CDR2: SGHTA and FQGNSA. V shed 2 bases and J shed 7 bases, with 8 bases lying between them. This CDR3 spans 12 amino acids. The source material was CD8+ T cells from PBMCs. The chain uses TRBV7-2 and TRBJ1-2; a weak D match, TRBD1 (5 bases). The sequence derives from a human donor with multiple sclerosis. CDR3 protein: CASSLLGGGYTF. The CDR3 region has the DNA TGTGCCAGCAGCTTACTGGGGGGTGGCTACACCTTC.